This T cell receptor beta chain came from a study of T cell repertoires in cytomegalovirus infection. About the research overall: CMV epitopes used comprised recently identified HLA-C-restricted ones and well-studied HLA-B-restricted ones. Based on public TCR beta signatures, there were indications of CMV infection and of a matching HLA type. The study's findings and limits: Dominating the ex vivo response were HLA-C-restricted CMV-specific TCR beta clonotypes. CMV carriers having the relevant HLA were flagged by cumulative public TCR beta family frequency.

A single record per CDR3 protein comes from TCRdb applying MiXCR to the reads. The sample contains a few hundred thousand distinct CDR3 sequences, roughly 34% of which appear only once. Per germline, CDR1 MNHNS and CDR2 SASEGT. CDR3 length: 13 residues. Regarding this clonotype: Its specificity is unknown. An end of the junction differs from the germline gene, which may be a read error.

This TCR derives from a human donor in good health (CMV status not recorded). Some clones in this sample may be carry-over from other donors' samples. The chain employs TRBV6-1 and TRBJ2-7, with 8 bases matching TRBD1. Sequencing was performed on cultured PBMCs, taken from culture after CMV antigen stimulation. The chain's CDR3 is CASSETGTGEQCF. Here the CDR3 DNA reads TGTGCCAGCAGTGAAACCGGGACAGGTGAGCAGTGCTTC.